This passage covers 12 T cell receptor beta chains from one sample sequenced in a study of human thymus T cells. Resections that were taken during corrective heart surgery supplied the thymus tissue. Profiling relied on immunoSEQ multiplex PCR, and the TCRdb table lists in-frame clones only, not all of them. The sample lists under 150,000 clones, about 93% occurring once. Specimen: thymus tissue. The receptors shown here come from a boy under two years old with a congenital heart defect but otherwise immunologically healthy.

V usage is TRBV7-6 and J usage is TRBJ2-5; maybe TRBD1 (6 bases). Trimming stripped 7 bases from V and 4 bases from J, with 16 bases between. CDR1 SGHVS and CDR2 FNYEAQ come from the germline V gene. This CDR3 is built from 14 residues. The CDR3: CASNAGVIPETQYF. Written as DNA, the CDR3 is TGTGCCAGCAACGCAGGGGTAATCCCAGAGACCCAGTACTTC.

This chain joins TRBV11-2 and TRBJ2-7, with D maybe TRBD2 (6 bases). The CDR3 has 17 amino acids. Looked up from germline, CDR1 is SGHAT and CDR2 is FQNNGV. The V and J ends lost 2 bases and 3 bases respectively, with 20 bases between them. The DNA for the CDR3 is TGTGCCAGCAGCTTAAAGTTTGGGGGGAGAGTCTACTACGAGCAGTACTTC. This gives the protein CASSLKFGGRVYYEQYF.

V and J are TRBV4-2 and TRBJ1-2; the D gene is possibly TRBD1 (5 bases). V dropped 1 base and J dropped 9 bases, with 12 bases sitting between them. This CDR3 region has 13 residues. Germline V CDR1 and CDR2: LGHNA, YNFKEQ. CDR3 in amino acids: CASSQARDGRYTF. The CDR3 region has the DNA TGTGCCAGCAGCCAAGCTCGGGACGGACGCTACACCTTC.

Only one count was recorded for this clone. CDR3 DNA: TGTGCCAGCAGCGATCTCCACAAGCCCGGGGAGCTGTTTTTT. This codes for CASSDLHKPGELFF. The chain recombines TRBV4-2 with TRBJ2-2; D gene ambiguous. This CDR3 is built from 14 residues. Germline loops: CDR1 LGHNA, CDR2 YNFKEQ. Trimming cost V 5 bases and J 6 bases, with 13 bases left between them.

CDR3 DNA sequence: TGTGCCAGCAGCCCCCGCCAGGGGGCGATAGGGGAGCAGTACTTC. This sequence encodes CASSPRQGAIGEQYF. V usage is TRBV5-5 and J usage is TRBJ2-7, with 8 bases that match TRBD1. The V gene end was trimmed by 4 bases and the J gene end by 7 bases; junction bases not matched to a gene: 13. Per germline, CDR1 SGHKS and CDR2 YYEKEE (reference sequence). The CDR3 has 15 residues.

The chain links TRBV19 to TRBJ2-1, with no clear D. There are 15 residues in the CDR3. Germline CDR1 is LNHDA and CDR2 is SQIVND (reference sequence). The germline V and J ends were trimmed by 3 bases and 0 bases, with 9 bases remaining between them. The CDR3, as DNA: TGTGCCAGTAGTATGTTCTTCGGCTCCTACAATGAGCAGTTCTTC. This sequence encodes CASSMFFGSYNEQFF.

DNA for the CDR3: TGTGCCAGCAGTGACTGGCTAGCGGGGGGGTTCATAAACACCGGGGAGCTGTTTTTT. Translated: CASSDWLAGGFINTGELFF. This chain uses TRBV2 with TRBJ2-2, with 12 bases that match TRBD2. V dropped 3 bases and J dropped 2; count of bases not matched to a gene: 10. The CDR3 has 19 residues. The germline CDR1 and CDR2 sequences are SNHLY and FYNNEI.

This clone was seen just once. V and J are TRBV10-3 and TRBJ1-2; D is unclear. V was clipped by 0 bases and J by 6 bases, with 8 bases between them. CDR1 is ENHRY, CDR2 SYGVKD, per germline. This CDR3 spans 13 amino acids. CDR3 in amino acids: CAISESGRHGYTF. The CDR3 DNA reads TGTGCCATCAGTGAGTCTGGAAGGCATGGCTACACCTTC.

The chain recombines TRBV13 with TRBJ2-7; a possible D gene is TRBD2 (5 bases). Trimming shortened V by 5 bases and J by 0 bases, and 11 bases separated the two germline ends. Looked up from germline, CDR1 is PRHDT and CDR2 is FYEKMQ (reference sequence). There are 14 residues in the CDR3. The CDR3 region has the DNA TGTGCCAGCAGCCGAGGGTTCAGCTCCTACGAGCAGTACTTC. Translation gives CASSRGFSSYEQYF.

V and J are TRBV6-4 and TRBJ1-6; 9 nucleotides agree with TRBD1. V dropped 3 bases and J dropped 8; count of bases not matched to a gene: 2. Germline V lookup: CDR1 MRHNA, CDR2 SNTAGT. The CDR3 totals 14 residues. Written as DNA, the CDR3 is TGTGCCAGCAGTGAGAGACAGGGGGATTCACCCCTCCACTTT. Translated, it gives CASSERQGDSPLHF.

The chain combines TRBV27 with TRBJ2-7; D is perhaps TRBD1 (6 bases). Trimming stripped 9 bases from V and 3 bases from J, with 18 bases between. The CDR3 spans 14 residues. The germline gives CDR1 MNHEY, CDR2 SMNVEV (reference sequence). The CDR3 bases are TGTGCCAGACACTTCGACAGGTTACACTACGAGCAGTACTTC. Encoded protein: CARHFDRLHYEQYF.

The CDR3 spells CASSQDAVHPYEQYF. The CDR3 bases are TGCGCCAGCAGCCAAGATGCGGTTCATCCCTACGAGCAGTACTTC. This chain joins TRBV4-3 and TRBJ2-7; D ambiguous. The CDR3 extends over 15 amino acids. Germline assignment: CDR1 LGHNA and CDR2 YSLEER. Trimming removed 0 bases at V and 2 bases at J, with 11 bases between.